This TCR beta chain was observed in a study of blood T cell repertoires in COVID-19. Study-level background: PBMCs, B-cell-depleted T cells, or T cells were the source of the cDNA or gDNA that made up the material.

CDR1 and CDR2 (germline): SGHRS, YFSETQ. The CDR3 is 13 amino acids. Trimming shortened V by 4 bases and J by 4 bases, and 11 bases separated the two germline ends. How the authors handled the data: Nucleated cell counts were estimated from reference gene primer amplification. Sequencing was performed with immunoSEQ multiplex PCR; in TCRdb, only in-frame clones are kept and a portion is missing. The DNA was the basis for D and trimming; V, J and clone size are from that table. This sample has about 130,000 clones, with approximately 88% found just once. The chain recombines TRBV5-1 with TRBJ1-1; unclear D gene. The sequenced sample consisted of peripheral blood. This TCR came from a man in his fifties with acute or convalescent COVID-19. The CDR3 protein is CASSLWRTTEAFF. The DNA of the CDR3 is TGCGCCAGCAGCCTCTGGAGGACCACTGAAGCTTTCTTT. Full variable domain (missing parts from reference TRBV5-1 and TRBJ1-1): KAGVTQTPRYLIKTRGQQVTLSCSPISGHRSVSWYQQTPGQGLQFLFEYFSETQRNKGNFPGRFSGRQFSNSRSEMNVSTLELGDSALYLCASSLWRTTEAFFGQGTRLTVV.